The rows below give T cell receptor beta chains drawn from one sample of a study of metastatic and nonmetastatic thyroid tumors. TCRdb reanalyzed the PCR reads via MiXCR. Among under 20,000 clones listed, about 15% were seen once. The sequencing input was blood. Source of these receptors: a male donor with papillary thyroid cancer or a benign thyroid nodule (not recorded which). Some clones in this sample may be carry-over from other donors' samples. CDR3s leave out the opening cysteine and the closing phenylalanine or tryptophan. D genes are given only for firm matches.

CDR3aa: ASSQAGSAPLH
d_gene: -
v_gene: TRBV3-1
j_gene: TRBJ1-6

CDR3aa: ASSVPVFRRGDNEQF
d_gene: -
v_gene: TRBV7-8
j_gene: TRBJ2-1

CDR3aa: ASSSLGAGDVGELF
d_gene: TRBD2
v_gene: TRBV7-8
j_gene: TRBJ2-2

CDR3aa: ASSYQNRGHLNSPLH
d_gene: TRBD1
v_gene: TRBV6-6
j_gene: TRBJ1-6

CDR3aa: ASKYPGNQPQH
d_gene: -
v_gene: TRBV28
j_gene: TRBJ1-5

CDR3aa: ASSIPPLQPQH
d_gene: -
v_gene: TRBV19
j_gene: TRBJ1-5

CDR3aa: ASKDRDYGHT
d_gene: TRBD1
v_gene: TRBV19
j_gene: TRBJ1-2

CDR3aa: ASFTGAAELF
d_gene: TRBD1
v_gene: TRBV19
j_gene: TRBJ2-2

CDR3aa: ASTPGANVLT
d_gene: -
v_gene: TRBV11-2
j_gene: TRBJ2-6

CDR3aa: ASRPNMNTEAF
d_gene: -
v_gene: TRBV2
j_gene: TRBJ1-1

CDR3aa: ASSMTLGYEQY
d_gene: -
v_gene: TRBV28
j_gene: TRBJ2-7

CDR3aa: ATSTGSIYEQY
d_gene: -
v_gene: TRBV2
j_gene: TRBJ2-7

CDR3aa: SVTIAGVSSSYNEQF
d_gene: TRBD2
v_gene: TRBV20-1
j_gene: TRBJ2-1

CDR3aa: ASSLGQGASPLH
d_gene: TRBD1
v_gene: TRBV28
j_gene: TRBJ1-6

CDR3aa: ASSQGQTDSPLH
d_gene: -
v_gene: TRBV4-1
j_gene: TRBJ1-6

CDR3aa: ASSVGPPGTGELF
d_gene: -
v_gene: TRBV9
j_gene: TRBJ2-2

CDR3aa: ASSLSWQSGTIY
d_gene: -
v_gene: TRBV5-1
j_gene: TRBJ1-3

CDR3aa: SASPTASGNTIY
d_gene: -
v_gene: TRBV20-1
j_gene: TRBJ1-3

CDR3aa: ASSLSGEQY
d_gene: -
v_gene: TRBV5-4
j_gene: TRBJ2-7

CDR3aa: SALRGQGAAGELF
d_gene: TRBD1
v_gene: TRBV20-1
j_gene: TRBJ2-2

CDR3aa: ASSFPGVQGQSTDTQY
d_gene: -
v_gene: TRBV28
j_gene: TRBJ2-3

CDR3aa: ASSGYDRGPGYT
d_gene: TRBD1
v_gene: TRBV7-2
j_gene: TRBJ1-2

CDR3aa: ASSYSTRGQNTEAF
d_gene: -
v_gene: TRBV6-5
j_gene: TRBJ1-1

CDR3aa: ASSLDLGPRTQY
d_gene: -
v_gene: TRBV7-6
j_gene: TRBJ2-5